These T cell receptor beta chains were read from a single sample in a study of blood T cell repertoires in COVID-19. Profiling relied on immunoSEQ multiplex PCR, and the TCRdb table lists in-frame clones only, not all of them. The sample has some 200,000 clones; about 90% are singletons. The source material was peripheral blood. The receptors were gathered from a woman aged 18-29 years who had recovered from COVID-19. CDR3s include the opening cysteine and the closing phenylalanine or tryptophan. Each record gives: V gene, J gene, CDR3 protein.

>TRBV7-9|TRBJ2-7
CASSPPGAGAYEQYF
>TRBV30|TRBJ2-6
CAWSVRQGSAPGANVLTF
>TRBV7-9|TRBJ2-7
CASSRGAGDYEQYF
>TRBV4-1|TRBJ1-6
CASSQGRGGGNSPLHF
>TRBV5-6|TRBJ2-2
CASSFEGELFF
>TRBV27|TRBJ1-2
CASSLGVANYGYTF
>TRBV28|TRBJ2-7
CASSLGGSSYEQYF
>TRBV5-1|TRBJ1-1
CASSSGFIANTEAFF
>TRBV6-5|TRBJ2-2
CASRLRVAAGELFF
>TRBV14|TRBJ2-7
CASSQEPGQHYEQYF
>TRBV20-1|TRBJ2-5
CSASTSAETQYF
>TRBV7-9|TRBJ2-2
CASFPFDRATGELFF
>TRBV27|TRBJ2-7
CASSLSDSGSSYEQYF
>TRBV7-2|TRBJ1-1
CASSLEGPATEAFF
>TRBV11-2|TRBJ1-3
CASSLSPTGAGNTIYF
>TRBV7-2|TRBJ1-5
CASSAFGTFSNQPQHF
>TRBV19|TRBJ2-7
CASSIAGTGSYEQYF
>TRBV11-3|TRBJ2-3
CASSLGVLADTQYF
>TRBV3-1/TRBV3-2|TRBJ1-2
CASSLTGAYGYTF
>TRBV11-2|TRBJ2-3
CASSLGSSRLADTQYF
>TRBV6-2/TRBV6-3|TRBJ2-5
CASTPSSVTETQYF
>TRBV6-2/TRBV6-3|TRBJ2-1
CASSPGLAGGDEQFF
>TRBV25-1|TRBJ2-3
CASSEAAGDTQYF
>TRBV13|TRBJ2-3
CASSLMVGGSADTQYF
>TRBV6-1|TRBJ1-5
CASSEARSGEGRGNQPQHF
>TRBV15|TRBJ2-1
CAIGTGVWNEQFF
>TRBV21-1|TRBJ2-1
CASRCGGRGNEQFF
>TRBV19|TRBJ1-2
CASSIGGQGLIGGYTF
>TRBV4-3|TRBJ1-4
CASSRDRGGGEKLFF
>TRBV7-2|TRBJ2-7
CASSTPGIYEQYF
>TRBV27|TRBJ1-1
CASSYGTDTEAFF
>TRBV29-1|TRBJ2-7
CSVDSLAGAGEQYF
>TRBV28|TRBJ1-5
CASSWTGGRQPQHF
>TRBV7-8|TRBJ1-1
CASSMDRGTEAFF
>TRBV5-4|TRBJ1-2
CASTRTGNYGYTF